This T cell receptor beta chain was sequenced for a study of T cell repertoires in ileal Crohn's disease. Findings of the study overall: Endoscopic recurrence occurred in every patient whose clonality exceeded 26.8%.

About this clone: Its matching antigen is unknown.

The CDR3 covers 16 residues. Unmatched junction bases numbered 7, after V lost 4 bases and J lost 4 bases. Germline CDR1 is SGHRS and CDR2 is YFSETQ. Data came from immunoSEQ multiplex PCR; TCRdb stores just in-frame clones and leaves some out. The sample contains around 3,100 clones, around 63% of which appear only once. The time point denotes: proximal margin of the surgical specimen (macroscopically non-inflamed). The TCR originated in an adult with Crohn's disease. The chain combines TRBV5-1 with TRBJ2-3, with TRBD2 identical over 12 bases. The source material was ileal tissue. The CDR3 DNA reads TGCGCCAGCAGCGTGCGACTAGCGGGAGAGGCAGATACGCAGTATTTT. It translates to CASSVRLAGEADTQYF.